Listed here is a single T cell receptor beta chain. This record comes from a study of blood T cell repertoires in COVID-19. Study summary: Both acute and convalescent COVID-19 samples were obtained from the United States, Italy and Spain. The cDNA or gDNA used as material had been derived from T cells, B-cell-depleted T cells, or PBMCs.

Under the authors' procedure: Reference gene primer amplification gave nucleated cell count estimates. TCRdb's table, derived via immunoSEQ multiplex PCR, lists solely in-frame clones and lacks some. V, J and clone size are those of that table, while D and trimming were read from the DNA. The sample records 100,000 to 120,000 clones, approximately 65% being singletons. This receptor was identified in a woman aged 55 to 70 with acute or convalescent COVID-19. Specimen: peripheral blood.

The DNA for the CDR3 is TGTGCCAGCAACAGGGGGCGCGACTATGGCTACACCTTC. Amino acids: CASNRGRDYGYTF. The chain links TRBV19 to TRBJ1-2, with 9 bases aligning to TRBD1. V was pared by 9 bases and J by 3 bases, with 5 bases of the junction left unmatched. CDR3 length: 13 amino acids. Germline lookup yields CDR1 LNHDA and CDR2 SQIVND (reference sequence). Drawing the rest from reference TRBV19 and TRBJ1-2, the complete variable domain is DGGITQSPKYLFRKEGQNVTLSCEQNLNHDAMYWYRQDPGQGLRLIYYSQIVNDFQKGDIAEGYSVSREKKESFPLTVTSAQKNPTAFYLCASNRGRDYGYTFGSGTRLTVV.